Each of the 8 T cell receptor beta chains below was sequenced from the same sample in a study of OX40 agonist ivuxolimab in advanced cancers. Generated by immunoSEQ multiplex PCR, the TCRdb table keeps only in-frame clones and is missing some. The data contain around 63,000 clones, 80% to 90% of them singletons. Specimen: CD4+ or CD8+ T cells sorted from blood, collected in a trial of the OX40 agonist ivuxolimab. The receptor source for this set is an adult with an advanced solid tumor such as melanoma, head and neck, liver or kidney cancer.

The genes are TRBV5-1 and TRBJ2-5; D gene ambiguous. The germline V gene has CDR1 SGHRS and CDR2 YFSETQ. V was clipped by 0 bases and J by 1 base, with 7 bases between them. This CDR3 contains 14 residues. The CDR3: CASSLVGSQETQYF. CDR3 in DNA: TGCGCCAGCAGCTTGGTTGGCAGCCAAGAGACCCAGTACTTC. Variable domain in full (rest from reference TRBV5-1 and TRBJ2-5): KAGVTQTPRYLIKTRGQQVTLSCSPISGHRSVSWYQQTPGQGLQFLFEYFSETQRNKGNFPGRFSGRQFSNSRSEMNVSTLELGDSALYLCASSLVGSQETQYFGPGTRLLVL.

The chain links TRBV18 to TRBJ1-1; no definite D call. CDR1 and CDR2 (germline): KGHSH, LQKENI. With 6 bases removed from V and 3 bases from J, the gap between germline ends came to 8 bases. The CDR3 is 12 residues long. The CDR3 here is CASSRSDTEAFF. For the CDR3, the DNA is TGTGCCAGCTCGCGGAGCGACACTGAAGCTTTCTTT.

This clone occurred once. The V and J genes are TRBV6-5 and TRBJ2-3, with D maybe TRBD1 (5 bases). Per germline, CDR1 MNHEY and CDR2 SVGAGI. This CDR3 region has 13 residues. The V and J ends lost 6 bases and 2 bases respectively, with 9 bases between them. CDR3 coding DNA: TGTGCCAGCAGCAGGGCCCACACAGATACGCAGTATTTT. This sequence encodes CASSRAHTDTQYF.

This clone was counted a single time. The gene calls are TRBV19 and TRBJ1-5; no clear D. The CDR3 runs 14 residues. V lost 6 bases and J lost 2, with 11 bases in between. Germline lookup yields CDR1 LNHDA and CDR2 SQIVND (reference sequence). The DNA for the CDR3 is TGTGCCAGTAGAATCAGAGGAGGCAATCAGCCCCAGCATTTT. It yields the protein CASRIRGGNQPQHF.

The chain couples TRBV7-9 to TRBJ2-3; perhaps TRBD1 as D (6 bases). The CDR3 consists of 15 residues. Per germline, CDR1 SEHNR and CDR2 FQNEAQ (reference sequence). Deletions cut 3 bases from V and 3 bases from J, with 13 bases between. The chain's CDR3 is CASSFRGQRTDTQYF. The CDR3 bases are TGTGCCAGCAGCTTCCGCGGACAGAGGACAGATACGCAGTATTTT.

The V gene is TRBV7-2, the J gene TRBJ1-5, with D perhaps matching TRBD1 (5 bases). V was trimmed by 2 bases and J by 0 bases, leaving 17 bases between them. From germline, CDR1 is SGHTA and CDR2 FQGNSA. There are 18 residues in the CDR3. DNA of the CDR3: TGTGCCAGCAGCTTACAGGGATCGGCAGGGATTAGCAATCAGCCCCAGCATTTT. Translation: CASSLQGSAGISNQPQHF.

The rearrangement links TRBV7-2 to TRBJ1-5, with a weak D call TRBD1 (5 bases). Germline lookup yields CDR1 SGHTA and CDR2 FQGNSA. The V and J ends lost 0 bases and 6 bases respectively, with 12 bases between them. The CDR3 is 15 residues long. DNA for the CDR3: TGTGCCAGCAGCTTAGCGCGAACTGGGGGTCAGCCCCAGCATTTT. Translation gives CASSLARTGGQPQHF.

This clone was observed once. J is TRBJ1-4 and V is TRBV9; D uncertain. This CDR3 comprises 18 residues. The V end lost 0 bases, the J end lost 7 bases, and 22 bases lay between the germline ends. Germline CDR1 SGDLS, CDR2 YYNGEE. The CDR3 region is CASSVGGQLIGEGEKLFF. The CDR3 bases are TGTGCCAGCAGCGTAGGTGGTCAGTTAATCGGGGAAGGTGAAAAACTGTTTTTT.